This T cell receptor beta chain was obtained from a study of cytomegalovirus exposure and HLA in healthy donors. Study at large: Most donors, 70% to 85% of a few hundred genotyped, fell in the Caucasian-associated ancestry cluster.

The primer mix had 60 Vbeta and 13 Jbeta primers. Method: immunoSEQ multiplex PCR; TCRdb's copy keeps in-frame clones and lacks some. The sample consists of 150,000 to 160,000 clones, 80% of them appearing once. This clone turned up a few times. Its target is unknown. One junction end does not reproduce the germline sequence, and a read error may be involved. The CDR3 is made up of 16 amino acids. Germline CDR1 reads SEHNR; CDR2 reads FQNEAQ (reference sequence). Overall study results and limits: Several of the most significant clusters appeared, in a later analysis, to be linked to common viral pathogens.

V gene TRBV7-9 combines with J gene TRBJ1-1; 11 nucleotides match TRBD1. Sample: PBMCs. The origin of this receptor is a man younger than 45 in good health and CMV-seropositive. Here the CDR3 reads CSSSFFRTGGYTEAFF. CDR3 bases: TGTTCCAGCAGCTTCTTTAGGACAGGGGGCTACACTGAAGCTTTCTTT.